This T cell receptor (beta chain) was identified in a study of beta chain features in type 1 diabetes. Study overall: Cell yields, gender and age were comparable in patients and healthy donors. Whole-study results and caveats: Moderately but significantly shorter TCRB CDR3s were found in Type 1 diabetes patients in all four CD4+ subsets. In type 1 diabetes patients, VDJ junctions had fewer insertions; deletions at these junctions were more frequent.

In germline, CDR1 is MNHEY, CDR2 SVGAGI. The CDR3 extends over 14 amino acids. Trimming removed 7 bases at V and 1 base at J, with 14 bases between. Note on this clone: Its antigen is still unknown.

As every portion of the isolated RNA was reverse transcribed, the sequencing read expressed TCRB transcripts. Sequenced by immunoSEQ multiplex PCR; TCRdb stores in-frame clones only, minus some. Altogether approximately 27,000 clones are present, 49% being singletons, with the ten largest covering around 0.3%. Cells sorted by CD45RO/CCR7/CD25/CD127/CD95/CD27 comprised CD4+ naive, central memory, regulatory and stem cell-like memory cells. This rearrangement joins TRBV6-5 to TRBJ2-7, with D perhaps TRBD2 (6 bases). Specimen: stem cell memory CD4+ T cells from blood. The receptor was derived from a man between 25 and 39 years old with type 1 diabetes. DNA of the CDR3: TGTGCCAGCAAGATGGGGCGGGGATCCTACGAGCAGTACTTC. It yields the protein CASKMGRGSYEQYF.